Sequencing of this T cell receptor (beta chain) was carried out in a study of blood T cell repertoires in COVID-19. Study context: Samples of COVID-19 (acute and convalescent) were obtained from the United States, Italy and Spain. Sample material is recorded as cDNA or gDNA derived from T cells, B-cell-depleted T cells, or PBMCs.

How the authors handled the data: Estimates of nucleated cell counts were drawn from the amplification of reference gene primers. The repertoire was sequenced with immunoSEQ multiplex PCR; TCRdb's copy has only in-frame clones and lacks some. The DNA gave D and trimming, while V, J and clone size come from that table. The sample includes some 140,000 clones, about 90% of them seen just once. Trimming took 10 bases from V and 4 from J, leaving 10 bases between them. Germline V CDR1 and CDR2: MNHEY, SMNVEV (reference sequence). The CDR3 runs 12 residues. The sample consisted of peripheral blood. The chain recombines TRBV27 with TRBJ2-2; D is possibly TRBD2 (6 bases). The sequence was obtained from a man aged 45-60 years with acute or convalescent COVID-19. CDR3 coding DNA: TGTGCCACGTCGGGAGTCACCGGGGAGCTGTTTTTT. This encodes CATSGVTGELFF.